The 15 T cell receptor beta chains below were found in one sample sequenced in a study of blood T cell repertoires in COVID-19. Clones were sequenced by immunoSEQ multiplex PCR, and TCRdb holds only the in-frame ones, with some missing. The data hold 190,000 or so clones, with roughly four fifths observed a single time. Material: PBMCs or T cells enriched from blood (not recorded which). These TCRs come from a man aged 40-50 years who had recovered from COVID-19.

J is TRBJ2-7 and V is TRBV30; D ambiguous. This CDR3 is built from 13 residues. CDR1 and CDR2 from the germline V gene are GTSNPN and SVGIG (reference sequence). The V and J ends lost 0 bases and 2 bases respectively, with 8 bases between them. CDR3 coding DNA: TGTGCCTGGAGTGTATGGCAGGCCTACGAGCAGTACTTC. Translated: CAWSVWQAYEQYF.

This clone was detected a few times. The rearrangement joins TRBV20-1 to TRBJ1-2; D is ambiguous. The length of the CDR3 is 11 residues. Germline CDR1 DFQATT, CDR2 SNEGSKA (reference sequence). Trimming took 5 bases from V and 4 from J, leaving 8 bases between them. DNA for the CDR3: TGCAGTGCTGGAGCGGGCTATGGCTACACCTTC. It codes for CSAGAGYGYTF.

There are a few counts of this clone. V usage is TRBV15 and J usage is TRBJ1-3; no clear D. Germline CDR1 LNHNV, CDR2 YYDKDF (reference sequence). Trimming removed 7 bases from V and 1 base from J, with 8 bases in between. The CDR3 is 13 amino acids. The chain's CDR3 is CATKPGSGNTIYF. The CDR3 nucleotides are TGTGCCACCAAACCGGGATCTGGAAACACCATATATTTT.

This chain links TRBV6-5 with TRBJ1-1; the match to TRBD1 covers 8 bases. This CDR3 spans 15 amino acids. Per germline, CDR1 MNHEY and CDR2 SVGAGI. After removal of 0 bases from V and 5 bases from J, the junction contained 5 bases not matched to a gene. CDR3 sequence reads: CASSYSTYRGTEAFF. The CDR3 DNA is TGTGCCAGCAGTTACTCGACGTACAGGGGGACTGAAGCTTTCTTT.

The genes are TRBV2 and TRBJ1-1; D is unresolved. Germline V lookup: CDR1 SNHLY, CDR2 FYNNEI. This CDR3 contains 14 residues. Trimming cost V 7 bases and J 4 bases, with 16 bases left between them. The DNA of the CDR3 is TGTGCCAGCACCTATAGGCGGGCGGGCACTGAAGCTTTCTTT. It yields the protein CASTYRRAGTEAFF.

This clone was recorded a few times. The rearrangement uses TRBV12-3 or TRBV12-4 and TRBJ2-4; D is possibly TRBD2 (6 bases). Deletions cut 7 bases from V and 9 bases from J, with 16 bases between. This CDR3 has 13 amino acids. In DNA form, the CDR3 reads TGTGCCAGCACCCCTTTAGACGGGGGCATTCAGTACTTC. It is translated as CASTPLDGGIQYF.

This clone occurred once. The chain links TRBV7-9 to TRBJ1-6; 9 bases align to TRBD1. Losses at the gene ends were 3 bases for V and 10 bases for J; bases not matched to a gene: 7. The CDR3 is 15 residues long. Germline-derived CDR1 and CDR2 are SEHNR and FQNEAQ (reference sequence). CDR3 sequence reads: CASSFTGGVGSPLHF. In DNA, the CDR3 is TGTGCCAGCAGCTTTACAGGGGGCGTCGGGTCACCCCTCCACTTT.

The table lists this clone with a count of one. J is TRBJ1-1 and V is TRBV5-1; 7 bases are shared with TRBD1. The CDR3 has 13 residues. The V gene's germline CDR1 is SGHRS and CDR2 YFSETQ. The V and J ends lost 4 bases and 7 bases, in that order; junction bases with no gene match: 7. The CDR3, as DNA: TGCGCCAGCAGCCTACAGGGGATAGGTGAAGCTTTCTTT. It specifies CASSLQGIGEAFF. The whole variable domain, remainder taken from reference TRBV5-1 and TRBJ1-1, is KAGVTQTPRYLIKTRGQQVTLSCSPISGHRSVSWYQQTPGQGLQFLFEYFSETQRNKGNFPGRFSGRQFSNSRSEMNVSTLELGDSALYLCASSLQGIGEAFFGQGTRLTVV.

The rearrangement links TRBV27 to TRBJ1-2; 11 bases agree with TRBD1. The length of the CDR3 is 14 residues. V was pared by 3 bases and J by 4 bases, with 1 base of the junction left unmatched. Germline CDR1 is MNHEY and CDR2 is SMNVEV (reference sequence). The DNA for the CDR3 is TGTGCCAGCAGTTTGGGGACAGGGGGCTATGGCTACACCTTC. Translation: CASSLGTGGYGYTF.

The V and J genes are TRBV15 and TRBJ2-2; 9 positions agree with TRBD1. The junction had 12 bases not matched to a gene; V was cut back by 1 base and J by 6 bases. Germline assignment: CDR1 LNHNV and CDR2 YYDKDF (reference sequence). The length of the CDR3 is 18 residues. This CDR3 is CATSRVPGQGFIAGELFF. The CDR3 region has the DNA TGTGCCACCAGCAGAGTCCCAGGACAGGGGTTTATCGCCGGGGAGCTGTTTTTT.

The chain uses TRBV5-1 and TRBJ2-5, with 14 bases lining up with TRBD2. Germline trimming cut 0 bases from V and 5 bases from J; bases unmatched to any gene: 3. Germline CDR1 is SGHRS and CDR2 is YFSETQ. This CDR3 has 16 amino acids. The CDR3 bases are TGCGCCAGCAGCTTGGGGACTAGCGGGGGGTCGGAGACCCAGTACTTC. It codes for CASSLGTSGGSETQYF. The whole variable domain, filled in from reference TRBV5-1 and TRBJ2-5, reads KAGVTQTPRYLIKTRGQQVTLSCSPISGHRSVSWYQQTPGQGLQFLFEYFSETQRNKGNFPGRFSGRQFSNSRSEMNVSTLELGDSALYLCASSLGTSGGSETQYFGPGTRLLVL.

The chain uses TRBV19 and TRBJ2-7; D possibly corresponds to TRBD1 (6 bases). Germline CDR1 LNHDA, CDR2 SQIVND (reference sequence). CDR3 length: 14 residues. V was pared by 7 bases and J by 4 bases, with 17 bases between. In DNA, the CDR3 is TGTGCCAGTACCCCATCCGTAGGGGGTTACGAGCAGTACTTC. It encodes CASTPSVGGYEQYF.

CDR3 sequence: CASSLMDFQETQYF. The CDR3 coding sequence is TGTGCCAGCAGTTTAATGGACTTCCAAGAGACCCAGTACTTC. The chain carries TRBV28 and TRBJ2-5; tentatively, D is TRBD2 (5 bases). The germline CDR1 and CDR2 sequences are MDHEN and SYDVKM. The CDR3 runs to 14 residues. Trimming took 2 bases from V and 1 from J, leaving 8 bases between them. The complete variable domain, with remaining parts taken from reference TRBV28 and TRBJ2-5, reads DVKVTQSSRYLVKRTGEKVFLECVQDMDHENMFWYRQDPGLGLRLIYFSYDVKMKEKGDIPEGYSVSREKKERFSLILESASTNQTSMYLCASSLMDFQETQYFGPGTRLLVL.

The chain recombines TRBV5-1 with TRBJ1-1; 9 nucleotides line up with TRBD1. The CDR3 has 14 amino acids. Germline values: CDR1 SGHRS, CDR2 YFSETQ. J was trimmed by 5 bases and V by 4 bases; bases with no gene match: 6. CDR3 DNA sequence: TGCGCCAGCAGCGGGGGGACAGGGCAGACTGAAGCTTTCTTT. Encoded protein: CASSGGTGQTEAFF.

V gene TRBV19 combines with J gene TRBJ1-5; D not resolved. Trimming pared 5 bases from V and 7 bases from J, leaving 18 bases between. The V gene's germline CDR1 is LNHDA and CDR2 SQIVND (reference sequence). This CDR3 comprises 15 residues. CDR3: CASSPPGRVGQPQHF. The CDR3 DNA is TGTGCCAGTAGTCCCCCGGGGAGGGTAGGGCAGCCCCAGCATTTT.